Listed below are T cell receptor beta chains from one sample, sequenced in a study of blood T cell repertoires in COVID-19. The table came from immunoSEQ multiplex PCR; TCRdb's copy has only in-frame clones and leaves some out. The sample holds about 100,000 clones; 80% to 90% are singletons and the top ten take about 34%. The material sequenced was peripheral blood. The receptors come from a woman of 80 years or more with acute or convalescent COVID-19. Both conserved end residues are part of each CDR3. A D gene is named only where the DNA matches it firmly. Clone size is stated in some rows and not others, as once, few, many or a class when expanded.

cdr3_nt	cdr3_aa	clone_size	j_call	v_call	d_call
TGCGCCAGCAGCATGGGACAGGGTGGCAATCAGCCCCAGCATTTT	CASSMGQGGNQPQHF	-	TRBJ1-5	TRBV5-1	TRBD1
TGCGCCAGCAGCGCACCCGACAGGGGGCAAGAGACCCAGTACTTC	CASSAPDRGQETQYF	once	TRBJ2-5	TRBV5-1	TRBD1
TGTGCCAGCAGCTTGGGAGGCCCGGGACAGCTTTCACCCCTCCACTTT	CASSLGGPGQLSPLHF	-	TRBJ1-6	TRBV5-4	TRBD1
TGTGCCAGCATCCCTCAGGGAAGTGGAACCCTCGAGCAGTACTTC	CASIPQGSGTLEQYF	-	TRBJ2-7	TRBV7-9	-
TGTGCCAGCAGCCGCGAGTACAGGGTATCTGGGGCCAACGTCCTGACTTTC	CASSREYRVSGANVLTF	-	TRBJ2-6	TRBV27	-
TGTGCCAGCAGCAAAGCCGCCGGGACACGGGCTTACACAGATACGCAGTATTTT	CASSKAAGTRAYTDTQYF	-	TRBJ2-3	TRBV7-6	-
TGTGCCAGCAGCCCCCGGTTTGGCAATCAGCCCCAGCATTTT	CASSPRFGNQPQHF	-	TRBJ1-5	TRBV6-5	-
TGCGCCAGCAGCCAAGATGTAAGAGGGATGGGCTACACCTTC	CASSQDVRGMGYTF	-	TRBJ1-2	TRBV4-3	-
TGTGCCAGCTCGCTTAGCGCGGGCACCGGGGAGCTGTTTTTT	CASSLSAGTGELFF	few	TRBJ2-2	TRBV18	-
TGTGCCAGTAGTCGTCAGGGCGGGGCAAATGAAAAACTGTTTTTT	CASSRQGGANEKLFF	-	TRBJ1-4	TRBV6-5	-
TGTGCCAGTAGTATGGTGACACCAACAACAACTAATGAAAAACTGTTTTTT	CASSMVTPTTTNEKLFF	-	TRBJ1-4	TRBV19	-
TGTGCCAGCAGTACCACAGGGGACTACGAGCAGTACTTC	CASSTTGDYEQYF	-	TRBJ2-7	TRBV6-5	TRBD1
TGTGCCAGCAGCCCCAGGGGTCTCTATAATTCACCCCTCCACTTT	CASSPRGLYNSPLHF	-	TRBJ1-6	TRBV7-2	-
TGTGCCAGCAGCTTCCCGGGACTAGCGGGGGGTTACACAGATACGCAGTATTTT	CASSFPGLAGGYTDTQYF	-	TRBJ2-3	TRBV7-2	TRBD2
TGTGCCAGCTCACCACAGGACAGTTATGGCTACACCTTC	CASSPQDSYGYTF	-	TRBJ1-2	TRBV18	-
TGCGCCAGCAGCTCCGGGACAGGCAACTATGGCTACACCTTC	CASSSGTGNYGYTF	-	TRBJ1-2	TRBV5-1	TRBD1
TGTGCCAGTAGTATAACCCCGGGACAGGCCATCCTTATCAACACCGGGGAGCTGTTTTTT	CASSITPGQAILINTGELFF	-	TRBJ2-2	TRBV19	TRBD1
TGCAGCGTTGGCGGGACCGGCCGGCAGGGAAACACCATATATTTT	CSVGGTGRQGNTIYF	-	TRBJ1-3	TRBV29-1	-
TGTGCCAGCTCACCACAAGGACGGGATCTGGGCTACACCTTC	CASSPQGRDLGYTF	once	TRBJ1-2	TRBV18	-
TGTGCCAGCAGCTTACAAGCCGGAACAGTCTACAATGAGCAGTTCTTC	CASSLQAGTVYNEQFF	few	TRBJ2-1	TRBV5-4	-
TGTGCCAGTAGTGAGGTTGGGACTTCGGCTTTCTTT	CASSEVGTSAFF	-	TRBJ1-1	TRBV19	-
TGTGCCAGCAGTTGGGCCCCGGGGGAGCAGTACTTC	CASSWAPGEQYF	-	TRBJ2-7	TRBV7-8	-
TGTGCCAGCAGTCTCGACGGGGATGGAGGCTACACCTTC	CASSLDGDGGYTF	-	TRBJ1-2	TRBV2	-
TGTGCCAGCAGTACCCCCAAGGGGGCAAACGAGCAGTACTTC	CASSTPKGANEQYF	-	TRBJ2-7	TRBV6-5	TRBD1
TGTGCCAGCAGTGGATACCACGAGGGAAACAATCAGCCCCAGCATTTT	CASSGYHEGNNQPQHF	-	TRBJ1-5	TRBV2	-
TGCGCCAGCAGCATGTCCGGGTCGACAGAAACTAATGAAAAACTGTTTTTT	CASSMSGSTETNEKLFF	-	TRBJ1-4	TRBV5-1	-
TGTGCCAGCAGCTTCCAGACGGGAGAAGGCTACACCTTC	CASSFQTGEGYTF	once	TRBJ1-2	TRBV5-6	-
TGTGCCATCAGCCCAGGGGGCGCGATGCCCGGGGAGCTGTTTTTT	CAISPGGAMPGELFF	-	TRBJ2-2	TRBV10-3	TRBD1
TGTGCCAGCAGCTTAATTCGCGGGGGGGCCAACGAGCAGTACTTC	CASSLIRGGANEQYF	-	TRBJ2-7	TRBV7-2	TRBD2
TGTGCCAGCAGCCCTTTAGCGGGGGGAGGTACAGATACGCAGTATTTT	CASSPLAGGGTDTQYF	-	TRBJ2-3	TRBV11-2	TRBD2
TGTGCCAGCAGCTTGGTCAGCGGGGATGAGCAGTTCTTC	CASSLVSGDEQFF	-	TRBJ2-1	TRBV5-4	TRBD2
TGTGCCAGCAGTTTGAGCGGGGGGGACACCGGGGAGCTGTTTTTT	CASSLSGGDTGELFF	-	TRBJ2-2	TRBV6-6	TRBD2
TGCGCCAGCAGCCAAGATCTGGCGGGTTCGAAGACCCAGTACTTC	CASSQDLAGSKTQYF	-	TRBJ2-5	TRBV4-3	-
TGTGCCAGCAGCTCTGACAGGGGCTTTGAGCAGTTCTTC	CASSSDRGFEQFF	-	TRBJ2-1	TRBV11-2	TRBD1
TGTGCCAGCAGCCAAAATACCGGTAATGAAAAACTGTTTTTT	CASSQNTGNEKLFF	-	TRBJ1-4	TRBV11-2	-
TGTGCCAGCAGGGAAGGACACCTCTACACCTTC	CASREGHLYTF	-	TRBJ1-2	TRBV2	-
TGCGCCAGCAGTGGGACAGGGAGCGGTGGCTACACCTTC	CASSGTGSGGYTF	once	TRBJ1-2	TRBV10-2	TRBD1
TGTGCCAGCAGCCCCACCATAGCGGGACGGACCGGGGAGCTGTTTTTT	CASSPTIAGRTGELFF	-	TRBJ2-2	TRBV7-2	TRBD2
TGTGCCAGCAGCACCAGGGCTAACTATGGCTACACCTTC	CASSTRANYGYTF	-	TRBJ1-2	TRBV7-2	-
TGTGCCAGCAGCGAGGAGAGAGGAATTAGCTTC	CASSEERGISF	-	TRBJ1-2	TRBV5-4	-
TGTGCCAGCAGTCCAGGACTAGCGGGGATCACAGATACGCAGTATTTT	CASSPGLAGITDTQYF	-	TRBJ2-3	TRBV28	TRBD2
TGTGCCAGCAGCGAGGCTAGGGGACAGGGGTACAATGAGCAGTTCTTC	CASSEARGQGYNEQFF	-	TRBJ2-1	TRBV9	TRBD1
TGCGCCAGCAGCCAAGGGGGACAGGGGGCGTCTGAAGCTTTCTTT	CASSQGGQGASEAFF	-	TRBJ1-1	TRBV4-1	TRBD1
TGTGCCAGTACGGGACACGGGGTTAATAGCAATCAGCCCCAGCATTTT	CASTGHGVNSNQPQHF	-	TRBJ1-5	TRBV19	-